This paragraph reports one T cell receptor beta chain. Its antigen is unknown. The CDR3 sequence is 17 residues long. Looked up from germline, CDR1 is KGHSH and CDR2 is LQKENI. Trimming left V 2 bases short and J 0 bases short, with 17 bases between. This entry belongs to a study of Ad26.COV2.S vaccination and SARS-CoV-2 variants. The overall study: Once, or twice with 56 days between doses, Ad26.COV2.S was given intramuscularly. Study observations and caveats: Placebo recipients had lower spike-specific TCR breadth than vaccine recipients. Vaccine and placebo recipients had similar non-spike TCR breadth.

Clones were read by immunoSEQ multiplex PCR, and TCRdb kept only the in-frame ones, dropping some. The data contain some 250,000 clones, 88% of them singletons. Treatment meaning: some 20 received Ad26.COV2.S at low or high dose, single or two shots; roughly 5 received placebo; per-sample allocation not given. Sampling took place 63 days after the first vaccine or placebo injection. Wuhan-strain SARS-CoV-2 spike was expressed by the Ad26 vector that made up the vaccine. The sequence was obtained from a person between 18 and 65 years old who received the Ad26.COV2.S COVID-19 vaccine or a placebo. The sequenced sample was peripheral blood, obtained in a trial of Ad26.COV2.S vaccine versus placebo. The rearrangement links TRBV18 to TRBJ2-7; a weak D match, TRBD2 (6 bases). This chain's CDR3 is CASSPTTGGVTSYEQYF. The CDR3 nucleotides read TGTGCCAGCTCACCAACGACGGGCGGGGTGACCTCCTACGAGCAGTACTTC.